The T cell receptor (beta chain) under discussion was sequenced for a study of cytomegalovirus exposure and HLA in healthy donors. Use of 60 Vbeta and 13 Jbeta primers characterized the PCR. The protocol was immunoSEQ multiplex PCR, while the TCRdb copy is restricted to in-frame clones and leaves out a portion. The sample contains over 120,000 clones, almost 85% of which appear only once. CDR3 size: 15 residues. Trimming removed 4 bases from V and 7 bases from J; junction bases left unmatched: 6. Germline V gene sequence: CDR1 MDHEN, CDR2 SYDVKM. The rearrangement joins TRBV28 to TRBJ1-6, with 8 bases lining up with TRBD1. The clonotype comes from a man younger than 45 in good health and CMV-seropositive. What was sequenced was PBMCs. In nucleotides, the CDR3 is TGTGCCAGCAGTTCGACAGGGGCCTCAAATTCACCCCTCCACTTT. Protein product: CASSSTGASNSPLHF.